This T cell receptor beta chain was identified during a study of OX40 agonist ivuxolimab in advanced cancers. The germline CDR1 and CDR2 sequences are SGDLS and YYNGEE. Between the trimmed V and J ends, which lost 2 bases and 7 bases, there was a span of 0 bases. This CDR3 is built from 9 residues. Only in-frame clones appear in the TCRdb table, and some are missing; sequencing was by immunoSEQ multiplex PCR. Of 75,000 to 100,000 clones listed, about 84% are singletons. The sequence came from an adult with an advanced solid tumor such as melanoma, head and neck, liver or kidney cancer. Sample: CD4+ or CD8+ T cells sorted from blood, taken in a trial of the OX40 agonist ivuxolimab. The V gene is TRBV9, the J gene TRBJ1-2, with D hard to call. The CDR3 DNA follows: TGTGCCAGCAGCGTTGGCTACACCTTC. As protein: CASSVGYTF.